The rows below give T cell receptor beta chains drawn from one sample of a study of blood T cell repertoires in COVID-19. The repertoire was sequenced with immunoSEQ multiplex PCR; TCRdb's copy has only in-frame clones and lacks some. The top ten hold less than 2.5% of the sample, which has some 150,000 clones, around 86% seen once. Sequenced material: peripheral blood. These receptors were collected from a man between 45 and 60 years old with active COVID-19. The CDR3 runs from the conserved cysteine through the conserved F or W. The order of the fields is D gene, J gene, V gene, clone size, CDR3 protein, CDR3 DNA. The D gene is left open where the match is weak. Some rows mark clone size as missing; the rest say once, few, many or name a class of expanded clone.

D gene: -
J gene: TRBJ2-5
V gene: TRBV10-1
clone size: -
CDR3 protein: CASSEGNGDQGETQYF
CDR3 DNA: TGCGCCAGCAGTGAGGGTAACGGGGACCAGGGGGAGACCCAGTACTTC

D gene: TRBD1
J gene: TRBJ1-2
V gene: TRBV19
clone size: -
CDR3 protein: CASIVGSGGRSSGYTF
CDR3 DNA: TGTGCCAGCATAGTAGGCTCAGGGGGCCGATCGAGTGGCTACACCTTC

D gene: -
J gene: TRBJ2-1
V gene: TRBV27
clone size: -
CDR3 protein: CASSLFTSGLQFF
CDR3 DNA: TGTGCCAGCAGTTTATTTACGTCAGGTTTACAGTTCTTC

D gene: -
J gene: TRBJ1-6
V gene: TRBV19
clone size: -
CDR3 protein: CASSTGISPLHF
CDR3 DNA: TGTGCCAGTAGTACGGGAATCTCACCCCTCCACTTT

D gene: -
J gene: TRBJ1-1
V gene: TRBV9
clone size: once
CDR3 protein: CASSTPPGEAFF
CDR3 DNA: TGTGCCAGCAGCACCCCCCCGGGAGAAGCTTTCTTT

D gene: -
J gene: TRBJ1-3
V gene: TRBV7-9
clone size: -
CDR3 protein: CASSLLGRVSGNTIYF
CDR3 DNA: TGTGCCAGCAGCTTACTTGGCAGGGTATCTGGAAACACCATATATTTT

D gene: -
J gene: TRBJ2-7
V gene: TRBV5-8
clone size: -
CDR3 protein: CASTLRGDFGQYF
CDR3 DNA: TGTGCCAGCACCCTCCGCGGAGATTTCGGGCAGTACTTC

D gene: TRBD1
J gene: TRBJ2-7
V gene: TRBV19
clone size: -
CDR3 protein: CASSDRGRSYEQYF
CDR3 DNA: TGTGCCAGTAGCGACAGGGGACGCTCCTACGAGCAGTACTTC

D gene: TRBD1
J gene: TRBJ2-1
V gene: TRBV3-1/TRBV3-2
clone size: once
CDR3 protein: CASSPHQGVGNEQFF
CDR3 DNA: TGTGCCAGCAGCCCTCACCAGGGGGTAGGGAATGAGCAGTTCTTC

D gene: -
J gene: TRBJ1-2
V gene: TRBV9
clone size: -
CDR3 protein: CASSVGGDYGYTF
CDR3 DNA: TGTGCCAGCAGCGTAGGGGGGGACTATGGCTACACCTTC

D gene: -
J gene: TRBJ1-2
V gene: TRBV6-1
clone size: -
CDR3 protein: CASSDTGQRKGYTF
CDR3 DNA: TGTGCCAGCAGTGATACGGGACAAAGAAAAGGCTACACCTTC

D gene: -
J gene: TRBJ2-5
V gene: TRBV5-1
clone size: -
CDR3 protein: CASSLGPGDKETQYF
CDR3 DNA: TGCGCCAGCAGCTTGGGGCCGGGAGACAAAGAGACCCAGTACTTC

D gene: TRBD2
J gene: TRBJ2-5
V gene: TRBV4-2
clone size: -
CDR3 protein: CASSPLDSGGVETQYF
CDR3 DNA: TGTGCCAGCAGCCCCCTTGATAGCGGGGGGGTAGAGACCCAGTACTTC

D gene: -
J gene: TRBJ2-1
V gene: TRBV20-1
clone size: -
CDR3 protein: CSASSPSYNEQFF
CDR3 DNA: TGCAGTGCTAGTAGCCCCTCCTACAATGAGCAGTTCTTC

D gene: TRBD2
J gene: TRBJ2-5
V gene: TRBV27
clone size: -
CDR3 protein: CASSFGGGSGTQYF
CDR3 DNA: TGTGCCAGCAGTTTTGGGGGAGGGTCGGGGACCCAGTACTTC

D gene: TRBD1
J gene: TRBJ2-7
V gene: TRBV5-5
clone size: -
CDR3 protein: CASSPGQGRNEQYF
CDR3 DNA: TGTGCCAGCAGTCCCGGACAGGGGAGGAACGAGCAGTACTTC

D gene: TRBD1
J gene: TRBJ2-7
V gene: TRBV5-8
clone size: once
CDR3 protein: CASSRRDSPYEQYF
CDR3 DNA: TGTGCCAGCAGCCGACGGGACAGCCCCTACGAGCAGTACTTC

D gene: TRBD2
J gene: TRBJ2-7
V gene: TRBV7-2
clone size: -
CDR3 protein: CASSLVAGGTYEQYF
CDR3 DNA: TGTGCCAGCAGCTTAGTGGCGGGGGGGACCTACGAGCAGTACTTC

D gene: TRBD1
J gene: TRBJ2-2
V gene: TRBV6-5
clone size: -
CDR3 protein: CASLRDRGTGELFF
CDR3 DNA: TGTGCCAGCCTCCGGGACAGGGGGACCGGGGAGCTGTTTTTT

D gene: -
J gene: TRBJ1-1
V gene: TRBV30
clone size: -
CDR3 protein: CASTRDLNTEAFF
CDR3 DNA: TGTGCCAGTACTAGGGACTTGAACACTGAAGCTTTCTTT

D gene: -
J gene: TRBJ1-2
V gene: TRBV6-5
clone size: -
CDR3 protein: CASSLRGSNYGYTF
CDR3 DNA: TGTGCCAGCAGTCTCCGGGGATCTAACTATGGCTACACCTTC

D gene: TRBD2
J gene: TRBJ2-1
V gene: TRBV19
clone size: -
CDR3 protein: CASSIEASGGIYEQFF
CDR3 DNA: TGTGCCAGTAGTATAGAGGCTAGCGGGGGGATTTATGAGCAGTTCTTC

D gene: -
J gene: TRBJ2-7
V gene: TRBV27
clone size: -
CDR3 protein: CASSPGSGEQYF
CDR3 DNA: TGTGCCAGCAGTCCGGGAAGTGGCGAGCAGTACTTC

D gene: -
J gene: TRBJ1-6
V gene: TRBV19
clone size: -
CDR3 protein: CASSPRPISPLHF
CDR3 DNA: TGTGCCAGTAGTCCCAGGCCCATTTCACCCCTCCACTTT

D gene: -
J gene: TRBJ2-3
V gene: TRBV16
clone size: -
CDR3 protein: CASSQSGYPSTDTQYF
CDR3 DNA: TGTGCCAGCAGCCAATCGGGCTATCCTAGCACAGATACGCAGTATTTT

D gene: TRBD2
J gene: TRBJ2-1
V gene: TRBV6-1
clone size: -
CDR3 protein: CASSETSGNYNEQFF
CDR3 DNA: TGTGCCAGCAGTGAGACTAGCGGGAACTACAATGAGCAGTTCTTC

D gene: TRBD1
J gene: TRBJ1-1
V gene: TRBV5-8
clone size: -
CDR3 protein: CASSFRDRTRGAEAFF
CDR3 DNA: TGTGCCAGCAGCTTCCGGGACAGGACTCGGGGCGCTGAAGCTTTCTTT

D gene: -
J gene: TRBJ1-6
V gene: TRBV7-3
clone size: few
CDR3 protein: CASSVSGGSLHF
CDR3 DNA: TGTGCCAGCAGCGTCTCTGGGGGGTCTCTCCACTTT

D gene: -
J gene: TRBJ1-5
V gene: TRBV6-2/TRBV6-3
clone size: -
CDR3 protein: CASSYAGGNQPQHF
CDR3 DNA: TGTGCCAGCAGTTACGCAGGGGGCAATCAGCCCCAGCATTTT

D gene: -
J gene: TRBJ2-2
V gene: TRBV9
clone size: many
CDR3 protein: CASSVGSPGELFF
CDR3 DNA: TGTGCCAGCAGCGTAGGTAGCCCCGGGGAGCTGTTTTTT

D gene: TRBD1
J gene: TRBJ2-2
V gene: TRBV5-4
clone size: once
CDR3 protein: CASRAGGANTGELFF
CDR3 DNA: TGTGCCAGCAGGGCAGGGGGCGCGAACACCGGGGAGCTGTTTTTT

D gene: -
J gene: TRBJ2-2
V gene: TRBV9
clone size: -
CDR3 protein: CASSTSLGAPNTGELFF
CDR3 DNA: TGTGCCAGCAGCACCTCCTTGGGGGCGCCGAACACCGGGGAGCTGTTTTTT

D gene: TRBD2
J gene: TRBJ2-5
V gene: TRBV19
clone size: -
CDR3 protein: CASSTGLAGASQETQYF
CDR3 DNA: TGTGCCAGTAGTACCGGACTAGCGGGGGCCTCGCAAGAGACCCAGTACTTC

D gene: -
J gene: TRBJ2-3
V gene: TRBV7-2
clone size: -
CDR3 protein: CASSLLFDTQYF
CDR3 DNA: TGTGCCAGCAGCTTACTTTTTGATACGCAGTATTTT

D gene: -
J gene: TRBJ1-1
V gene: TRBV18
clone size: once
CDR3 protein: CASSPPGVRNTEAFF
CDR3 DNA: TGTGCCAGCTCACCACCCGGGGTCAGGAACACTGAAGCTTTCTTT

D gene: -
J gene: TRBJ1-1
V gene: TRBV12-3/TRBV12-4
clone size: once
CDR3 protein: CASRDPGRAEAFF
CDR3 DNA: TGTGCCAGCAGAGATCCCGGGAGGGCAGAAGCTTTCTTT

D gene: TRBD2
J gene: TRBJ2-3
V gene: TRBV7-2
clone size: -
CDR3 protein: CASSLASGAITSTDTQYF
CDR3 DNA: TGTGCCAGCAGCTTAGCTAGCGGGGCCATAACTAGCACAGATACGCAGTATTTT

D gene: TRBD1
J gene: TRBJ1-2
V gene: TRBV7-8
clone size: -
CDR3 protein: CASSLAEDREQYGYTF
CDR3 DNA: TGTGCCAGCAGCTTAGCGGAGGACAGGGAGCAGTATGGCTACACCTTC

D gene: TRBD1
J gene: TRBJ2-7
V gene: TRBV6-6
clone size: -
CDR3 protein: CASSHSPGQGGEQYF
CDR3 DNA: TGTGCCAGCAGTCACTCTCCGGGACAGGGAGGCGAGCAGTACTTC

D gene: -
J gene: TRBJ2-4
V gene: TRBV4-3
clone size: -
CDR3 protein: CASSQEAMAKNIQYF
CDR3 DNA: TGCGCCAGCAGCCAAGAGGCAATGGCCAAAAACATTCAGTACTTC

D gene: -
J gene: TRBJ1-4
V gene: TRBV18
clone size: -
CDR3 protein: CASSPVYGGIGEKLFF
CDR3 DNA: TGTGCCAGCTCACCAGTTTATGGGGGGATTGGTGAAAAACTGTTTTTT

D gene: TRBD1
J gene: TRBJ2-7
V gene: TRBV5-4
clone size: -
CDR3 protein: CASSLAGFRPGGHPYEQYF
CDR3 DNA: TGTGCCAGCAGCTTGGCTGGATTCCGGCCAGGGGGCCACCCCTACGAGCAGTACTTC

D gene: -
J gene: TRBJ2-2
V gene: TRBV29-1
clone size: -
CDR3 protein: CSVRYEGSNTGELFF
CDR3 DNA: TGCAGCGTTAGGTATGAGGGATCGAACACCGGGGAGCTGTTTTTT

D gene: -
J gene: TRBJ1-2
V gene: TRBV6-6
clone size: -
CDR3 protein: CASSSEYGYTF
CDR3 DNA: TGTGCCAGCAGCTCCGAGTATGGCTACACCTTC

D gene: -
J gene: TRBJ1-3
V gene: TRBV12-3/TRBV12-4
clone size: -
CDR3 protein: CASSLFSGNTIYF
CDR3 DNA: TGTGCCAGCAGCCTCTTTTCTGGAAACACCATATATTTT

D gene: TRBD2
J gene: TRBJ2-3
V gene: TRBV5-4
clone size: -
CDR3 protein: CASSSRRGGSVTDTQYF
CDR3 DNA: TGTGCCAGCAGCAGCCGACGGGGGGGTTCTGTCACAGATACGCAGTATTTT